The source of this T cell receptor beta chain is a study of CD8+ T cells in alopecia areata. The treatment: oral pan-JAK inhibitor, 5-10 mg twice daily. The V end lost 2 bases, the J end lost 5 bases, and 11 bases lay between the germline ends. Germline values: CDR1 SGHDT, CDR2 YYEEEE. CDR3 length equals 14 residues. RNA extraction was followed by reverse transcription into cDNA, which acted as the sequencing template. Profiled with immunoSEQ multiplex PCR; TCRdb holds only in-frame clones, not every one. The sample carries roughly 220,000 clones, approximately 70% recorded once. The source was CD4+ T cells sorted from blood, collected around week 44, from a patient treated with tofacitinib. The chain uses TRBV5-6 and TRBJ2-4, with D perhaps assigned TRBD1 or TRBD2 (5 bases each). The TCR sequence derives from a human donor with alopecia areata. The CDR3 DNA is TGTGCCAGCAGCTTTTCGGGGACCGAAAACATTCAGTACTTC. This sequence encodes CASSFSGTENIQYF.